The 14 T cell receptor beta chains reported below all come from one sample, sequenced in a study of T cells in Graves' hyperthyroidism and ophthalmopathy. RNA transcripts gave rise to amplified TCR beta CDR3 regions. RT-PCR in the first round (using the HTBI primer set) targeted the TCR CDR3. MiXCR, applied by TCRdb to the multiplex PCR reads, yields one record per CDR3 protein. The table has around 270,000 distinct CDR3 sequences, roughly 20% seen once. The sample consisted of blood. The receptors here all came from a man aged 50 or older with Graves' ophthalmopathy.

The chain employs TRBV11-1 and TRBJ1-5; weak D call: TRBD1 (5 bases). Germline V gene sequence: CDR1 SGHAT, CDR2 FQDESV (reference sequence). The CDR3 totals 15 residues. Trimming pared 5 bases from V and 8 bases from J, leaving 19 bases between. The CDR3 sequence: CASSMTGGDGEPQHF. CDR3 DNA sequence: TGTGCCAGCAGCATGACGGGAGGGGATGGTGAGCCCCAGCATTTT.

A remark on this clonotype: A much more abundant neighbour one base away suggests this may be a read error. CDR3 sequence: CASSSSKPSYEQCF. The CDR3 nucleotides read TGCGCCAGCAGCAGCTCCAAACCCTCCTACGAGCAGTGCTTC. This rearrangement joins TRBV5-1 to TRBJ2-7; D gene uncertain. Germline CDR1 reads SGHRS; CDR2 reads YFSETQ. The CDR3 has 14 amino acids.

The gene calls are TRBV2 and TRBJ2-3; 12 bases fit TRBD1. J lost 3 bases, V lost 7 bases, and 8 bases had no gene match. The CDR3 is 16 residues long. Germline loops: CDR1 SNHLY, CDR2 FYNNEI. The CDR3 DNA reads TGTGCCAGCAACCGCGGGACAGGGGGCGGAACAGATACGCAGTATTTT. Amino acid sequence: CASNRGTGGGTDTQYF.

This clonotype has a count of ten or more. The chain has TRBV30 and TRBJ2-2; tentative D call: TRBD1 (7 bases). Germline V CDR1 and CDR2: GTSNPN, SVGIG (reference sequence). This CDR3 is 15 amino acids long. V shed 4 bases and J shed 4 bases, with 16 bases lying between them. Here the CDR3 DNA reads TGTGCCTGGATAGCGGCAGGGGGTGGCACCGGGGAGCTGTTTTTT. This gives the protein CAWIAAGGGTGELFF.

There are many counts of this clonotype. The J gene is TRBJ2-3, the V gene TRBV20-1; TRBD2 matches at 7 bases. Germline V lookup: CDR1 DFQATT, CDR2 SNEGSKA (reference sequence). CDR3 length equals 14 residues. Trimming at V came to 5 bases and at J to 3 bases, leaving 8 bases not matched to a gene. CDR3 region: CSADTSVLTDTQYF. The CDR3 nucleotides are TGCAGTGCTGATACTAGCGTATTAACAGATACGCAGTATTTT.

This clonotype was seen once. J is TRBJ2-1 and V is TRBV29-1, with unresolved D. Germline V gene data show CDR1 as SQVTM and CDR2 as ANQGSEA. V lost 3 bases to trimming and J lost 2 bases, with 5 bases between them. The CDR3 loop spans 12 amino acids. This CDR3 is CSVEEPYNEQFF. CDR3 bases: TGCAGCGTTGAGGAGCCCTACAATGAGCAGTTCTTC.

This clonotype appeared many times. This chain links TRBV30 with TRBJ1-1; D unresolved. The germline gives CDR1 GTSNPN, CDR2 SVGIG (reference sequence). The CDR3 covers 12 residues. The V end was cut by 2 bases, the J end by 2 bases, with 6 bases between. CDR3 nucleotides: TGTGCCTGGAGTAAGCGTAACACTGAAGCTTTCTTT. Amino acid sequence: CAWSKRNTEAFF.

The V call is TRBV4-1, the J call TRBJ2-3, with TRBD2 identical over 10 bases. The germline V gene has CDR1 MGHRA and CDR2 YSYEKL. V was pared by 1 base and J by 5 bases, with 9 bases of the junction left unmatched. The CDR3 is 17 residues long. The CDR3: CASSQGWLAGVGDTQYF. The CDR3 DNA follows: TGCGCCAGCAGCCAAGGGTGGCTAGCGGGAGTGGGAGATACGCAGTATTTT.

V and J are TRBV27 and TRBJ1-2, with 11 bases lining up with TRBD1. Trimming removed 6 bases from V and 4 bases from J; junction bases left unmatched: 4. This CDR3 spans 14 amino acids. Germline V gene data show CDR1 as MNHEY and CDR2 as SMNVEV (reference sequence). DNA of the CDR3: TGTGCCAGCAGCTGGACAGGGGGCGCCTATGGCTACACCTTC. Protein product: CASSWTGGAYGYTF.

The genes are TRBV3-1 and TRBJ2-1, with 7 nucleotides matching TRBD2. The CDR3 extends over 14 amino acids. CDR1 is LGHDT and CDR2 is YNNKEL in the germline V gene (reference sequence). V dropped 1 base and J dropped 6; count of bases not matched to a gene: 3. Here the CDR3 reads CASSQGVAGNEQFF. CDR3 bases: TGTGCCAGCAGCCAAGGGGTAGCGGGCAATGAGCAGTTCTTC.

The gene calls are TRBV4-1 and TRBJ2-5; the match to TRBD2 covers 12 bases. The germline CDR1 and CDR2 sequences are MGHRA and YSYEKL. V shed 5 bases and J 4 bases; nucleotides not matched to a gene: 2. This CDR3 is built from 14 residues. The CDR3 sequence is CASSVTSGRETQYF. The CDR3 nucleotides read TGCGCCAGCAGCGTGACTAGCGGGAGAGAGACCCAGTACTTC.

Ten or more counts support this clonotype. This chain joins TRBV6-2 or TRBV6-3 and TRBJ2-5, with TRBD2 as a possible D gene (6 bases). The germline V gene has CDR1 MNHEY and CDR2 SVGEGT. The CDR3 has 14 amino acids. Deletions cut 5 bases from V and 5 bases from J, with 15 bases between. CDR3 nucleotides: TGTGCCAGCAGTCCCCGCCTTGGGGGGGAGACCCAGTACTTC. This encodes CASSPRLGGETQYF.

This clonotype turned up a few times. The J gene is TRBJ2-7, the V gene TRBV13, with unresolved D. The CDR3 covers 13 residues. Germline V gene data show CDR1 as PRHDT and CDR2 as FYEKMQ (reference sequence). The V and J ends lost 1 base and 7 bases respectively, with 11 bases between them. This CDR3 reads CASSLDSMGEQYF. For the CDR3, the DNA is TGTGCCAGCAGCTTAGATTCCATGGGGGAGCAGTACTTC.

This clonotype was detected ten times or more. The chain joins TRBV3-1 to TRBJ2-7; D gene ambiguous. Germline CDR1 and CDR2: LGHDT and YNNKEL (reference sequence). Between the trimmed V and J ends, which lost 4 bases and 0 bases, there was a span of 10 bases. The CDR3 consists of 14 residues. The CDR3 is CASSPTYGSYEQYF. For the CDR3, the DNA is TGTGCCAGCAGCCCTACATACGGCTCCTACGAGCAGTACTTC.